The sequence of this T cell receptor beta chain was determined in a study of CD8 T cells in Susac syndrome. The study's findings and limits: The study's TCR sequencing and HLA analysis drew on a certain number of individuals. That number was acknowledged as relatively small.

With random hexamers, reverse transcription was performed on 0.5 to 1 ug of RNA. Multiplex immunoSEQ PCR targeted 54 Vbeta and 13 Jbeta TCR beta segments. MiXCR, applied by TCRdb to the immunoSEQ multiplex PCR reads, yields one record per CDR3 protein. The table shows 150,000 to 190,000 distinct CDR3 sequences, with roughly 95% occurring only once. In the multiple sclerosis control group, patients were treatment-naive and had stable or active relapsing-remitting disease. The authors negatively isolated CD8+ and CD4+ T cells and FACS-enriched TEMRA cells. CDR3 length: 13 amino acids. Deletions cut 3 bases from V and 8 bases from J, with 11 bases between. With respect to this clonotype: Its specificity is unknown.

Sequencing used CD8+ T cells from PBMCs. The source of this sequence is a human donor with multiple sclerosis. The rearrangement uses TRBV12-3 or TRBV12-4 and TRBJ2-1; D uncertain. The CDR3 bases are TGTGCCAGCAGTTTTTGGGGTTCGGATGAGCAGTTCTTC. It encodes CASSFWGSDEQFF.